These 28 T cell receptor beta chains were all obtained from the same sample, sequenced in a study of siplizumab effects on memory and regulatory T cells (dated by TCRdb to about 2019). The library was prepared using the immunoSEQ multiplex PCR assay. TCRdb re-hosts the immuneACCESS table, in-frame sequences only. Its copies lack some clones; in the studies checked, an unresolved V gene accounts for under half of them, and the cause for the rest is not known. The sample has 90,000 to 120,000 clones on record, more than 85% of them singletons. Roughly 2.7% of the sample belongs to the ten largest clones. The sequencing sample was made of CD4+ T cells sorted from blood. These receptors all come from a human donor in good health. Some clones in this sample may be carry-over from other donors' samples.

This chain uses TRBV28 with TRBJ2-5, with D possibly matching TRBD1 (6 bases). The germline V gene has CDR1 MDHEN and CDR2 SYDVKM. V gave up 3 bases and J gave up 4 bases, with 12 bases separating them. The CDR3 covers 14 residues. CDR3: CASSFNRARETQYF. In nucleotides, the CDR3 is TGTGCCAGCAGTTTCAACAGGGCTCGAGAGACCCAGTACTTC. Combining the CDR3 with reference TRBV28 and TRBJ2-5 gives the whole variable domain DVKVTQSSRYLVKRTGEKVFLECVQDMDHENMFWYRQDPGLGLRLIYFSYDVKMKEKGDIPEGYSVSREKKERFSLILESASTNQTSMYLCASSFNRARETQYFGPGTRLLVL.

V is TRBV5-1 and J is TRBJ1-2; 7 bases fit TRBD1. Germline CDR1 reads SGHRS; CDR2 reads YFSETQ. The CDR3 runs 17 residues. The V gene end was trimmed by 0 bases and the J gene end by 1 base; junction bases not matched to a gene: 9. DNA for the CDR3: TGCGCCAGCAGCTTGGAAGGCCGCGGGGACAGTAACTATGGCTACACCTTC. This gives the protein CASSLEGRGDSNYGYTF.

This rearrangement joins TRBV5-6 to TRBJ2-3, with D possibly TRBD1 on 6 matching bases. Germline assignment: CDR1 SGHDT and CDR2 YYEEEE. V lost 1 base and J lost 4, with 16 bases in between. The CDR3 contains 16 residues. The DNA for the CDR3 is TGTGCCAGCAGCTTGATCGGGACACAAGAGGCAGATACGCAGTATTTT. The encoded protein is CASSLIGTQEADTQYF.

The V call is TRBV19, the J call TRBJ1-1; the D is unclear. Trimming removed 5 bases at V and 9 bases at J, with 16 bases between. The CDR3 length is 13 residues. Germline V lookup: CDR1 LNHDA, CDR2 SQIVND (reference sequence). The CDR3 sequence is CASSFDNLRQAFF. The CDR3 nucleotides read TGTGCCAGTAGTTTCGACAATCTCCGGCAAGCTTTCTTT.

The J gene is TRBJ2-7, the V gene TRBV7-6; maybe TRBD1 (6 bases). Deletions cut 2 bases from V and 2 bases from J, with 16 bases between. The CDR3 totals 16 residues. Germline CDR1 reads SGHVS; CDR2 reads FNYEAQ. In nucleotides, the CDR3 is TGTGCCAGCAGCTTACAGGGGATCGCGCACGCCTACGAGCAGTACTTC. As protein: CASSLQGIAHAYEQYF.

The chain joins TRBV11-3 to TRBJ2-7; D is unclear. The CDR3 loop spans 15 amino acids. The ends were cut back, 5 bases at V and 3 bases at J, with 17 bases in the middle. CDR1 and CDR2 (germline): SGHNT, YENEEA. The CDR3 is CASSLGSSPDYEQYF. The CDR3 DNA reads as TGTGCCAGCAGCCTCGGGTCGTCGCCCGACTACGAGCAGTACTTC.

The rearrangement joins TRBV5-1 to TRBJ2-7; 10 bases are shared with TRBD1. The CDR3 is 14 amino acids. Losses at the gene ends were 3 bases for V and 6 bases for J; bases not matched to a gene: 6. CDR1 is SGHRS, CDR2 YFSETQ, per germline. The CDR3 DNA reads as TGCGCCAGCAGCTCGGGACAGGGGCTCGGCGAGCAGTACTTC. Encoded protein: CASSSGQGLGEQYF.

This chain connects TRBV29-1 to TRBJ2-1; D might be TRBD1 (5 bases). V was trimmed by 6 bases and J by 0 bases, leaving 9 bases between them. CDR1 is SQVTM, CDR2 ANQGSEA, per germline. The CDR3 consists of 13 residues. The CDR3 spells CSVRQSSYNEQFF. In DNA, the CDR3 is TGCAGCGTAAGACAGAGCTCCTACAATGAGCAGTTCTTC.

The chain couples TRBV7-8 to TRBJ2-1; the match to TRBD2 covers 14 bases. Germline V CDR1 and CDR2: SGHVS, FQNEAQ. V gave up 6 bases and J gave up 4 bases; unmatched junction bases: 17. CDR3 length: 20 amino acids. CDR3 region: CASRGGTSGSVPRGYNEQFF. For the CDR3, the DNA is TGTGCCAGCAGAGGAGGGACTAGCGGGAGTGTTCCCAGGGGTTACAATGAGCAGTTCTTC.

This chain joins TRBV6-1 and TRBJ1-1, with 10 nucleotides matching TRBD1. CDR1 is MNHNS, CDR2 SASEGT, per germline. The V and J ends lost 6 bases and 1 base, in that order; junction bases with no gene match: 2. CDR3 size: 14 residues. CDR3 in amino acids: CASSDRGRNTEAFF. The CDR3 bases are TGTGCCAGCAGCGACAGGGGGCGGAACACTGAAGCTTTCTTT.

CDR3 in DNA: TGTGCCAGCAGCTTGGGCGACAGGGGGCGACGAGAAAAACTGTTTTTT. It yields the protein CASSLGDRGRREKLFF. This chain joins TRBV7-9 and TRBJ1-4; TRBD1 matches 10 bases. Germline CDR1 is SEHNR and CDR2 is FQNEAQ (reference sequence). This CDR3 is 16 amino acids long. V shed 3 bases and J 8 bases; nucleotides not matched to a gene: 9.

The CDR3 sequence is CASSLGLQGASGELFF. The CDR3 nucleotides are TGTGCCAGCAGCTTAGGTTTGCAGGGGGCCTCTGGGGAGCTGTTTTTT. The chain employs TRBV7-9 and TRBJ2-2; 8 bases match TRBD1. The CDR3 totals 16 residues. With V trimmed by 1 base and J by 8 bases, 9 bases remained unmatched. Germline values: CDR1 SEHNR, CDR2 FQNEAQ (reference sequence).

V is TRBV5-1 and J is TRBJ2-3; D call uncertain. The V end was cut by 0 bases, the J end by 2 bases, with 7 bases between. The CDR3 is 14 amino acids. The germline V gene has CDR1 SGHRS and CDR2 YFSETQ. The DNA of the CDR3 is TGCGCCAGCAGCTTGGTTCAGGCCACAGATACGCAGTATTTT. Translating it yields CASSLVQATDTQYF.

This clone has just one count. The genes are TRBV7-2 and TRBJ2-2; D unresolved. Germline V CDR1 and CDR2: SGHTA, FQGNSA. This CDR3 is 16 amino acids long. Trimming took 0 bases from V and 7 from J, leaving 15 bases between them. The CDR3 region is CASSLAALLKSGELFF. CDR3 bases: TGTGCCAGCAGCTTAGCGGCGCTGTTGAAGAGCGGGGAGCTGTTTTTT. The whole variable domain, filled in from reference TRBV7-2 and TRBJ2-2, reads GAGVSQSPSNKVTEKGKDVELRCDPISGHTALYWYRQSLGQGLEFLIYFQGNSAPDKSGLPSDRFSAERTGGSVSTLTIQRTQQEDSAVYLCASSLAALLKSGELFFGEGSRLTVL.

The V call is TRBV29-1, the J call TRBJ2-7, with 7 positions matching TRBD1. The CDR3 consists of 11 residues. The trim removed 8 bases at V and 6 bases at J, leaving 7 bases unmatched. The V gene's germline CDR1 is SQVTM and CDR2 ANQGSEA. In DNA, the CDR3 is TGCAGCATTAACAGGGGTGGCGAGCAGTACTTC. Residues: CSINRGGEQYF.

This chain uses TRBV27 with TRBJ1-5, with 11 positions matching TRBD1. V trimming: 5 bases; J trimming: 6 bases; junction bases outside the gene matches: 9. CDR1 and CDR2 (germline): MNHEY, SMNVEV (reference sequence). The CDR3 covers 16 residues. CDR3 amino acids: CASSTWTGGVGQPQHF. CDR3 nucleotides: TGTGCCAGCAGTACGTGGACAGGGGGCGTCGGTCAGCCCCAGCATTTT.

The V call is TRBV19, the J call TRBJ2-1, with TRBD1 identical over 8 bases. Germline V gene sequence: CDR1 LNHDA, CDR2 SQIVND (reference sequence). The CDR3 is made up of 14 amino acids. The V gene end was trimmed by 4 bases and the J gene end by 5 bases; junction bases not matched to a gene: 4. The CDR3 spells CASSRDRLDNEQFF. The CDR3, as DNA: TGTGCCAGTAGTAGGGACAGGCTGGACAATGAGCAGTTCTTC. Based on the CDR3 plus reference TRBV19 and TRBJ2-1, the full variable domain is DGGITQSPKYLFRKEGQNVTLSCEQNLNHDAMYWYRQDPGQGLRLIYYSQIVNDFQKGDIAEGYSVSREKKESFPLTVTSAQKNPTAFYLCASSRDRLDNEQFFGPGTRLTVL.

This chain joins TRBV6-5 and TRBJ1-2; possibly TRBD1 for D (6 bases). The V gene's germline CDR1 is MNHEY and CDR2 SVGAGI. The CDR3 is 14 amino acids. With 6 bases removed from V and 2 bases from J, the gap between germline ends came to 13 bases. The CDR3 DNA reads TGTGCCAGCAGCCGACTGGACAGCAACTATGGCTACACCTTC. Residues: CASSRLDSNYGYTF.

This chain uses TRBV11-1 with TRBJ2-5, with D perhaps TRBD2 (5 bases). CDR3 length: 14 residues. Germline loops: CDR1 SGHAT, CDR2 FQDESV (reference sequence). Trimming took 7 bases from V and 1 from J, leaving 13 bases between them. CDR3 in amino acids: CASNPRGSQETQYF. The CDR3 region has the DNA TGTGCCAGCAACCCTCGGGGATCCCAAGAGACCCAGTACTTC.

This chain joins TRBV27 and TRBJ2-7, with TRBD2 identical over 13 bases. V was pared by 4 bases and J by 0 bases, with 15 bases of the junction left unmatched. The CDR3 length is 20 residues. CDR1 and CDR2 (germline): MNHEY, SMNVEV (reference sequence). In DNA form, the CDR3 reads TGTGCCAGCAGTTCGGGTACTGGGACTAGCGGGACTCCGAGCTCCTACGAGCAGTACTTC. Its protein is CASSSGTGTSGTPSSYEQYF.

DNA for the CDR3: TGTGCCAGTAGTTTCTCAGGGGCCCTGCCTAACTATGGCTACACCTTC. This codes for CASSFSGALPNYGYTF. The chain has TRBV19 and TRBJ1-2; a possible D gene is TRBD1 (6 bases). Germline V CDR1 and CDR2: LNHDA, SQIVND (reference sequence). V was shortened by 5 bases and J by 0 bases, with 16 bases between the two germline ends. This CDR3 has 16 amino acids.

This clone has at least ten counts. The junction and the germline gene differ at one end; a read error may be behind it. The rearrangement links TRBV7-7 to TRBJ2-5; D possibly matches TRBD1 or TRBD2 (6 bases each). The length of the CDR3 is 13 residues. In germline, CDR1 is SSHAT, CDR2 FNYEAQ (reference sequence). DNA for the CDR3: TGTGCTAGCAGCAAACAGGGAGGAGAGACCCAGTACTTC. Residues: CASSKQGGETQYF. The entire variable domain, with the rest obtained from reference TRBV7-7 and TRBJ2-5, is as follows: GAGVSQSPRYKVTKRGQDVTLRCDPISSHATLYWYQQALGQGPEFLTYFNYEAQPDKSGLPSDRFSAERPEGSISTLTIQRTEQRDSAMYRCASSKQGGETQYFGPGTRLLVL.

The chain employs TRBV6-5 and TRBJ2-7; tentatively, D is TRBD1 (6 bases). V lost 3 bases and J lost 4, with 10 bases in between. From germline, CDR1 is MNHEY and CDR2 SVGAGI. The CDR3 length is 13 residues. The CDR3 is CASSYTRGYEQYF. As DNA, the CDR3 is TGTGCCAGCAGTTATACCAGGGGTTACGAGCAGTACTTC.

V usage is TRBV7-9 and J usage is TRBJ2-3; D is perhaps TRBD2 (6 bases). V was pared by 4 bases and J by 9 bases, with 17 bases between. The germline V gene has CDR1 SEHNR and CDR2 FQNEAQ (reference sequence). The CDR3 consists of 14 residues. CDR3 amino acids: CASSSPFAGMTQYF. The CDR3 DNA sequence: TGTGCCAGCAGCTCCCCCTTTGCGGGAATGACGCAGTATTTT.

The gene calls are TRBV18 and TRBJ2-2, with TRBD1 matching over 8 bases. In germline, CDR1 is KGHSH, CDR2 LQKENI. The CDR3 length is 14 residues. Trimming cost V 11 bases and J 1 base; bases outside gene matches: 6. CDR3 loop: CAVSGTGNTGELFF. DNA of the CDR3: TGTGCCGTTTCCGGGACAGGGAACACCGGGGAGCTGTTTTTT. Complete variable domain (other parts from reference TRBV18 and TRBJ2-2): NAGVMQNPRHLVRRRGQEARLRCSPMKGHSHVYWYRQLPEEGLKFMVYLQKENIIDESGMPKERFSAEFPKEGPSILRIQQVVRGDSAAYFCAVSGTGNTGELFFGEGSRLTVL.

The chain couples TRBV9 to TRBJ2-4, with TRBD1 matching 7 bases. CDR3 length: 16 amino acids. Germline V gene sequence: CDR1 SGDLS, CDR2 YYNGEE. For the CDR3, the DNA is TGTCTCCTCCCACAGGGACAGACCCTAGCCAAAAACATTCAGTACTTC. Protein sequence: CLLPQGQTLAKNIQYF.

The V and J genes are TRBV14 and TRBJ1-5; maybe TRBD1 (5 bases). The CDR3 consists of 13 residues. Deletions cut 4 bases from V and 2 bases from J, with 6 bases between. Looked up from germline, CDR1 is SGHDN and CDR2 is FVKESK. The CDR3 DNA reads TGTGCCAGCAGCCGGGACGGCAATCAGCCCCAGCATTTT. Protein product: CASSRDGNQPQHF.

The chain links TRBV10-2 to TRBJ1-2; TRBD1 matches 7 bases. The V segment lost 4 bases and the J segment 3 bases; nucleotides outside the gene matches: 2. Germline assignment: CDR1 WSHSY and CDR2 SAAADI. The CDR3 length is 13 residues. DNA for the CDR3: TGCGCCAGCAGTGCCCAGGGGGACTATGGCTACACCTTC. Translated, it gives CASSAQGDYGYTF.